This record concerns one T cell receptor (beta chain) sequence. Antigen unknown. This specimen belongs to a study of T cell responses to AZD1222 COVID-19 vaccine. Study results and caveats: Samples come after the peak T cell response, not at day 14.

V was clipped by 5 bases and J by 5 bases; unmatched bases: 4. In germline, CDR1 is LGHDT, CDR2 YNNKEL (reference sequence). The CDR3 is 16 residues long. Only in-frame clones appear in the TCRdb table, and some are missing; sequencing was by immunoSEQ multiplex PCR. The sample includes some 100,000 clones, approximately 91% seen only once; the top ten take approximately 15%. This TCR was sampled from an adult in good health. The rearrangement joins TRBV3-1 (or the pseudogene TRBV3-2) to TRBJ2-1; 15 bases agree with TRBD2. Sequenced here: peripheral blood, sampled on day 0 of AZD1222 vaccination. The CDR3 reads CASSAWTSGRDNEQFF. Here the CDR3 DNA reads TGTGCCAGCAGCGCGTGGACTAGCGGGAGGGACAATGAGCAGTTCTTC.